This T cell receptor (beta chain) was documented in a study of blood T cell repertoires in COVID-19. This clone was detected only a few times. Per the original data handling: Quantification of nucleated cells was approximated via reference gene primer amplification. This table comes from immunoSEQ multiplex PCR, and its TCRdb copy is limited to in-frame clones, with some not included. V and J calls and clone size follow that table, whereas D and trimming were derived from the DNA. The sample lists more than 250,000 clones, roughly four fifths occurring once. The CDR3 runs 12 residues. V was clipped by 2 bases and J by 8 bases, with 9 bases between them. CDR1 and CDR2 from the germline V gene are LNHDA and SQIVND (reference sequence).

Sample: PBMCs or T cells enriched from blood (not recorded which). The chain links TRBV19 to TRBJ1-2; D gene uncertain. This receptor was identified in a man between 40 and 49 years old who had been exposed to COVID-19. For the CDR3, the DNA is TGTGCCAGTAGTATAATGGCGGCGGGCTACACCTTC. Residues: CASSIMAAGYTF.